This is a list of T cell receptor beta chains from one sample in a study of T cells in Graves' hyperthyroidism and ophthalmopathy. Each CDR3 protein gets one entry after TCRdb re-called the multiplex PCR reads with MiXCR. The sample includes under 350,000 distinct CDR3 sequences, about 20% seen only once; the top ten take under 55%. The sequenced material came from blood. The receptors shown here come from a woman aged 50 to 65 with Graves' hyperthyroidism. Each CDR3 is given with its conserved first and last residue. The D gene is left open where the match is weak. Clone size is given for some rows only: seen once, a few or many times, or a class if the clone is expanded.

- few TRBJ2-1 TRBV20-1 TGCAGTGCTTGGTCAGGGGGGGTTTGGAATGAGCAGTTCTTC CSAWSGGVWNEQFF
TRBD2 few TRBJ2-7 TRBV14 TGTGCCAGCAGCCAAGACTTGCTAGCGGGAGACAGCTCCTACGAGCAGTACTTC CASSQDLLAGDSSYEQYF
- - TRBJ1-1 TRBV28 TGTGCCAGCGGTCCCCCTTGGAGGGTCACTGAAGCTTTCTTT CASGPPWRVTEAFF
- many TRBJ1-4 TRBV12-3/TRBV12-4 TGTGCCAGCAGGACAGTACTTAATGAAAAACTGTTTTTT CASRTVLNEKLFF
- few TRBJ1-4 TRBV11-2 TGTGCCAGCAGCTTAGGACGGAATGAAAAACTGTTTTTT CASSLGRNEKLFF
TRBD2 many TRBJ2-3 TRBV12-3/TRBV12-4 TGTGCCAGCAGTTTTAGTCCCGGTGCGGGGGACTGGGTATCCACAGATACGCAGTATTTT CASSFSPGAGDWVSTDTQYF
TRBD1 few TRBJ1-5 TRBV30 TGTGCCTGGGGACAGGGAGACGATCAGCCCCAGCATTTT CAWGQGDDQPQHF
- many TRBJ2-3 TRBV12-3/TRBV12-4 TGTGCCAGCAGCCCCGCGTTTGGATCCACAGATACGCAGTATTTT CASSPAFGSTDTQYF
- few TRBJ2-5 TRBV10-3 TGTGCCATCAGTGACGACGGCCCCGGGGAGACCCAGTACTTC CAISDDGPGETQYF
TRBD2 - TRBJ2-3 TRBV18 TGTGCCAGCTCACCGCAAGGGAGGGCCGCAGATACGCAGTATTTT CASSPQGRAADTQYF
- few TRBJ1-2 TRBV29-1 TGCAGCGTTGACGCGCTAGCAGGGCGGTATGGCTACACCTTC CSVDALAGRYGYTF
- many TRBJ2-3 TRBV5-1 TGCGCCAGCAGCTCCCTAGCGCAATCTAGCACAGATACGCAGTATTTT CASSSLAQSSTDTQYF
- few TRBJ2-3 TRBV11-2 TGTGCCAGCAGCTCGCCCAGTTTCACAGATACGCAGTATTTT CASSSPSFTDTQYF
- many TRBJ2-5 TRBV7-6 TGTGCCAGCAGTTCCCCGGGGACGGAGACCCAGTACTTC CASSSPGTETQYF
- - TRBJ1-1 TRBV9 TGTGCCAGCAGCGCTGTGAGTGGTGGGAACACTGAAGCTTTCTTT CASSAVSGGNTEAFF
- many TRBJ2-4 TRBV28 TGTGCCAGCAGTTTTTCAGGGCCAAACATTCAGTACTTC CASSFSGPNIQYF
TRBD1 few TRBJ2-1 TRBV6-1 TGTGCCAGCAGTGAAGAGACAGGGTACTACAATGAGCAGTTCTTC CASSEETGYYNEQFF
- - TRBJ2-1 TRBV5-1 TGCGCCAGCAGCCAAGATCTGTCGGGACGGGATGAGCAGTTCTTC CASSQDLSGRDEQFF
TRBD1 - TRBJ1-2 TRBV28 TGTGCCAGCAGTCCCTCGGGACAGGGTTTCTATGGCTACACCTTC CASSPSGQGFYGYTF
- - TRBJ2-1 TRBV20-1 TGCAGTGCTAGTAGGTTCGGAGGTCAACCTAATGAGCAGTTCTTC CSASRFGGQPNEQFF